This section outlines one TCR beta chain sequence together with its context. The sample originates from a study of blood T cells in healthy people across ages. The V gene's germline CDR1 is MGHRA and CDR2 YSYEKL. V lost 1 base, J lost 1 base, and 16 bases lay in between. The CDR3 runs 17 residues. Sample-barcoded 5' priming and a J-beta primer mix drove a second PCR of roughly 6 to 12 cycles. Every cDNA molecule carried a tag from a template-switch adaptor bearing 12 random nucleotides. TCRdb fed the 5' RACE reads into MiXCR, producing one record per CDR3 protein. This repertoire shows roughly 500,000 distinct CDR3 sequences, approximately 27% found once; its top ten account for roughly 20%. Every donor provided 7.5 to 10 milliliters of peripheral blood. The study isolated at least 7 million PBMCs from each sample.

Material: blood. The chain links TRBV4-1 to TRBJ2-5; D remains unclear. This clonotype was sampled from a woman aged 70-85 years in good health. The CDR3 region has the DNA TGCGCCAGCAGCCAAGGCTTTTCGCAGGACCTCCAAGAGACCCAGTACTTC. Amino acids: CASSQGFSQDLQETQYF.